The clone carrying this TCR beta chain was seen once. This specimen belongs to a study of blood T cell repertoires in COVID-19. The overall study: The study drew acute and convalescent COVID-19 samples from the United States, Italy and Spain. PBMCs, B-cell-depleted T cells, or T cells provided the cDNA or gDNA that made up the material.

There are 14 residues in the CDR3. Trimming cost V 5 bases and J 9 bases, with 14 bases left between them. Germline V gene sequence: CDR1 MDHEN, CDR2 SYDVKM. In the source study's methods: Amplification of reference gene primers provided the estimated nucleated cell counts. The assay was immunoSEQ multiplex PCR, and TCRdb's table has in-frame clones only and misses some. V and J calls and clone size come straight from that table; D and trimming were deduced from the DNA. The profile shows 110,000 to 150,000 clones, around 87% of them singletons. Source material: peripheral blood. V gene TRBV28 combines with J gene TRBJ1-6, with D possibly matching TRBD1 (5 bases). The origin of this receptor is a human donor in a cohort sampled during active COVID-19. This CDR3 reads CASSNGGLGSPLHF. CDR3 DNA: TGTGCCAGCAGTAACGGGGGACTGGGTTCACCCCTCCACTTT.